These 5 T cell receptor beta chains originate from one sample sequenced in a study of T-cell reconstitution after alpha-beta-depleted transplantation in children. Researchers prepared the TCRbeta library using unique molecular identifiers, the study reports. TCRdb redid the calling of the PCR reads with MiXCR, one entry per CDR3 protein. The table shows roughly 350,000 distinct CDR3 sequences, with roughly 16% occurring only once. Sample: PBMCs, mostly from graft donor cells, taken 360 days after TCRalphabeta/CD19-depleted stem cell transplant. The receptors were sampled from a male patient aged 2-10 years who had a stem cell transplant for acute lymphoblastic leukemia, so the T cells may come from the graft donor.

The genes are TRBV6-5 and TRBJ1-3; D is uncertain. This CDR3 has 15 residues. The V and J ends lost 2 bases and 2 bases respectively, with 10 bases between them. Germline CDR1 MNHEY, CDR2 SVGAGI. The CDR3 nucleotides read TGTGCCAGCAGTTACCCTCAGAGACCTGGAAACACCATATATTTT. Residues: CASSYPQRPGNTIYF.

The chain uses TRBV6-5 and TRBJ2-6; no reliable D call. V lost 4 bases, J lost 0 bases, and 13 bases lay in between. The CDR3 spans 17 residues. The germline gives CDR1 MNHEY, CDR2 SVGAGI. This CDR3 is CASSWHRFNSGANVLTF. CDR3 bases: TGTGCCAGCAGTTGGCACCGGTTTAACTCTGGGGCCAACGTCCTGACTTTC.

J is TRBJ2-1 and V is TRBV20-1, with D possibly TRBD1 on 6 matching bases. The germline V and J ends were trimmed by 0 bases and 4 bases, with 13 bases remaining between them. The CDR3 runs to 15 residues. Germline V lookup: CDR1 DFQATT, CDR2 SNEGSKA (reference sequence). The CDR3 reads CSARDVAGAYNEQFF. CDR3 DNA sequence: TGCAGTGCTAGAGATGTGGCAGGGGCTTACAATGAGCAGTTCTTC.

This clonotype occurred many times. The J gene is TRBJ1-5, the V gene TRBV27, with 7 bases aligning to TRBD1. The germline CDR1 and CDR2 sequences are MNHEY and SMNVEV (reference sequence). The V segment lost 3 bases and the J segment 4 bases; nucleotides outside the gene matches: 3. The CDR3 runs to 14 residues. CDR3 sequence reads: CASSLSGGNQPQHF. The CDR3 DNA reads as TGTGCCAGCAGTTTGTCAGGGGGGAATCAGCCCCAGCATTTT.

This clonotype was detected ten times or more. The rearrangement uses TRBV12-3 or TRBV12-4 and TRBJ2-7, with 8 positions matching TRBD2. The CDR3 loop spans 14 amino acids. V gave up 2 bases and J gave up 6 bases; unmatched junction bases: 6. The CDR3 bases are TGTGCCAGCAGTTTAAGCGGGAGCCCTTCCGAGCAGTACTTC. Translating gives CASSLSGSPSEQYF.